These 19 T cell receptor beta chains came from one sample sequenced in a study of metastatic and nonmetastatic thyroid tumors. Patients underwent thyroid surgery, and none had received any treatment before it. MiXCR was used by TCRdb to re-call the PCR reads. The sample holds under 95,000 clones; 8.6% are singletons and the top ten take around 8.8%. The sample comprised blood. These receptors all come from a female donor with papillary thyroid cancer or a benign thyroid nodule (not recorded which). Some clones in this sample may be carry-over from other donors' samples.

This clone came up many times. The chain uses TRBV5-6 and TRBJ2-6; the D is unclear. Germline V gene lookup returns CDR1 SGHDT and CDR2 YYEEEE. V lost 4 bases, J lost 0 bases, and 17 bases lay in between. The CDR3 is 18 residues long. The CDR3 nucleotides read TGTGCCAGCAGCCCCCTTCCGACAACAAGCTCTGGGGCCAACGTCCTGACTTTC. It specifies CASSPLPTTSSGANVLTF.

This clone was seen many times. The rearrangement uses TRBV7-2 and TRBJ2-2; perhaps TRBD1 as D (6 bases). This CDR3 has 14 amino acids. V was cut by 5 bases and J by 4 bases, with 11 bases left in between. Germline V lookup: CDR1 SGHTA, CDR2 FQGNSA. Here the CDR3 reads CASSTTGSTGELFF. The DNA of the CDR3 is TGTGCCAGCAGCACGACAGGCTCCACCGGGGAGCTGTTTTTT.

This clone was observed many times. This rearrangement joins TRBV12-3 or TRBV12-4 to TRBJ1-2, with D possibly being TRBD1 (6 bases). The CDR3 has 15 residues. The V and J ends lost 5 bases and 1 base respectively, with 14 bases between them. The CDR3: CASSPPDRHNYGYTF. The CDR3 nucleotides are TGTGCCAGCAGTCCGCCTGACAGGCATAACTATGGCTACACCTTC.

This clone was detected many times. J is TRBJ2-5 and V is TRBV2; D possibly corresponds to TRBD2 (6 bases). Per germline, CDR1 SNHLY and CDR2 FYNNEI. The CDR3 contains 13 residues. V was clipped by 6 bases and J by 9 bases, with 17 bases between them. CDR3 region: CASREGPRSPQYF. CDR3 nucleotide sequence: TGTGCCAGCAGGGAGGGGCCGAGGAGCCCCCAGTACTTC.

This clone was detected ten times or more. This chain links TRBV20-1 with TRBJ2-2; D is possibly TRBD1 (5 bases). CDR3 length: 13 residues. The V end lost 5 bases, the J end lost 1 base, and 8 bases lay between the germline ends. Germline CDR1 DFQATT, CDR2 SNEGSKA (reference sequence). The CDR3 region has the DNA TGCAGTGCTCTAGACAGGAACACCGGGGAGCTGTTTTTT. Translation gives CSALDRNTGELFF.

CDR3 residues: CASSLTPGGVTGELFF. CDR3 nucleotides: TGTGCCAGCAGCTTGACTCCGGGAGGGGTCACCGGGGAGCTGTTTTTT. The gene calls are TRBV5-5 and TRBJ2-2; TRBD2 matches 8 bases. V lost 1 base and J lost 4; bases outside the gene matches: 6. This CDR3 has 16 residues. In germline, CDR1 is SGHKS, CDR2 YYEKEE (reference sequence).

This clone was counted ten times or more. The gene calls are TRBV5-6 and TRBJ1-3, with a tentative D call TRBD1 (6 bases). The ends were cut back, 0 bases at V and 2 bases at J, with 12 bases in the middle. CDR1 is SGHDT, CDR2 YYEEEE, per germline. This CDR3 has 16 amino acids. CDR3 sequence (DNA): TGTGCCAGCAGCTTGGCCTGGGGGGCGGCTGGAAACACCATATATTTT. This gives the protein CASSLAWGAAGNTIYF.

This clone was detected many times. The chain joins TRBV11-1 to TRBJ1-2; the match to TRBD1 covers 11 bases. With 5 bases clipped from V and 4 bases from J, the junction kept 9 bases outside the gene matches. CDR1 is SGHAT, CDR2 FQDESV, per germline (reference sequence). This CDR3 has 16 amino acids. Here the CDR3 DNA reads TGTGCCAGCAGCCGCCCCGGGACAGGGGGTACCTATGGCTACACCTTC. Its translation: CASSRPGTGGTYGYTF. The whole variable domain, filled in from reference TRBV11-1 and TRBJ1-2, reads EAEVAQSPRYKITEKSQAVAFWCDPISGHATLYWYRQILGQGPELLVQFQDESVVDDSQLPKDRFSAERLKGVDSTLKIQPAELGDSAMYLCASSRPGTGGTYGYTFGSGTRLTVV.

In the case of this clone: A much larger clone lies one base from this, so it may be a read error. The sample has other DNA sequences that encode this CDR3 too. This chain links TRBV5-1 with TRBJ2-3, with D hard to call. CDR3 length: 12 amino acids. CDR1 SGHRS and CDR2 YFSETQ come from the germline V gene. The CDR3 spells CASSLSTDTQYF. In DNA form, the CDR3 reads TGCGCCAGCAGCCTCTCCACAGATACGCAGTACTTT.

In this sample, this clone turned up many times. The gene calls are TRBV28 and TRBJ1-5; tentatively, D is TRBD1 (5 bases). This CDR3 has 16 residues. Germline values: CDR1 MDHEN, CDR2 SYDVKM. Trimming removed 5 bases from V and 2 bases from J, with 16 bases in between. CDR3 protein: CASSPPGPEGNQPQHF. Here the CDR3 DNA reads TGTGCCAGCAGTCCTCCGGGGCCCGAGGGCAATCAGCCCCAGCATTTT.

This clone was detected many times. The chain employs TRBV5-1 and TRBJ1-4, with a weak D call TRBD1 (5 bases). This CDR3 contains 14 residues. Trimming removed 1 base at V and 8 bases at J, with 12 bases between. In germline, CDR1 is SGHRS, CDR2 YFSETQ. The CDR3 spells CASSLSGATEKLFF. The CDR3 coding sequence is TGCGCCAGCAGCTTGTCTGGGGCGACGGAAAAACTGTTTTTT.

Details on this clone: A much larger clone lies one base from this, so it may be a read error. The sample carries other DNA sequences with the same CDR3. CDR3 nucleotides: TGTGCCAGCAGCGTAGGCCCCACTGGGGAGCTGTTTTTT. Protein product: CASSVGPTGELFF. The gene calls are TRBV9 and TRBJ2-2; D remains unclear. The CDR3 covers 13 residues. Per the germline V gene, CDR1 is SGDLS and CDR2 is YYNGEE. Trimming removed 0 bases from V and 8 bases from J, with 8 bases in between.

This clone was seen a few times. This chain connects TRBV12-3 or TRBV12-4 to TRBJ1-2, with 7 bases lining up with TRBD1. The CDR3 consists of 13 residues. The trim removed 2 bases at V and 6 bases at J, leaving 3 bases unmatched. The CDR3 bases are TGTGCCAGCAGTTTACCCGACAGGGATGGCTACACCTTC. It encodes CASSLPDRDGYTF.

This clone was counted at least ten times. This chain uses TRBV27 with TRBJ2-3; TRBD2 matches 12 bases. V dropped 3 bases and J dropped 14; count of bases not matched to a gene: 12. From germline, CDR1 is MNHEY and CDR2 SMNVEV (reference sequence). CDR3 size: 15 residues. DNA of the CDR3: TGTGCCAGCAGTTTGCTTGCTAGCGGGGGGGGTGGTTGGTATTTT. Protein sequence: CASSLLASGGGGWYF.

In its sample, this clone was seen many times. This rearrangement joins TRBV20-1 to TRBJ2-7; 9 bases map to TRBD1. Germline assignment: CDR1 DFQATT and CDR2 SNEGSKA (reference sequence). The CDR3 is 15 amino acids. After removal of 4 bases from V and 0 bases from J, the junction contained 7 bases not matched to a gene. As DNA, the CDR3 is TGCAGTGCTACGGGGGGACAGGGTAGCTCCTACGAGCAGTACTTC. Translating it yields CSATGGQGSSYEQYF.

This clone was recorded many times. The V and J genes are TRBV10-3 and TRBJ1-6; D gene ambiguous. The CDR3 totals 17 residues. V was clipped by 0 bases and J by 4 bases, with 13 bases between them. CDR1 and CDR2 from the germline V gene are ENHRY and SYGVKD. The CDR3 coding sequence is TGTGCCATCAGTGAGTCATCGGTTGGACTGTATAATTCACCCCTCCACTTT. It yields the protein CAISESSVGLYNSPLHF.

This clone was counted between two and nine times. This may stem from a read error, because a much larger clone lies one nucleotide away. The V call is TRBV10-2, the J call TRBJ2-5; 12 bases fit TRBD1. The CDR3 totals 15 residues. Germline loops: CDR1 WSHSY, CDR2 SAAADI. V was pared by 4 bases and J by 5 bases, with 5 bases of the junction left unmatched. CDR3 nucleotides: TGCGCCAGCAGTGCCGGGACAGGGGGCTGTGAGACCCAGTACTTC. Translated: CASSAGTGGCETQYF.

Here the CDR3 DNA reads TGTGCCAGCAGTGAAGGTCGGTGGGGGGAGCGACTCAATGAGCAGTTCTTC. Translation gives CASSEGRWGERLNEQFF. V and J are TRBV2 and TRBJ2-1; possible D gene TRBD2, 6 bases. Germline V lookup: CDR1 SNHLY, CDR2 FYNNEI. Trimming stripped 1 base from V and 6 bases from J, with 19 bases between. The length of the CDR3 is 17 residues.

This clone was detected ten times or more. The J gene is TRBJ2-3, the V gene TRBV20-1; a weak D match, TRBD1 (5 bases). Germline V gene sequence: CDR1 DFQATT, CDR2 SNEGSKA (reference sequence). Trimming cost V 1 base and J 1 base, with 9 bases left between them. The CDR3 has 14 amino acids. The CDR3 DNA reads TGCAGTGCTAGAGCAGGGATGGGCACAGATACGCAGTATTTT. Amino acids: CSARAGMGTDTQYF.